These 14 T cell receptor beta chains were sequenced from one sample in a study of cytomegalovirus exposure and HLA in healthy donors. Primers: 60 Vbeta forward and 13 Jbeta reverse. Sequenced by immunoSEQ multiplex PCR; TCRdb stores in-frame clones only, minus some. The table records about 150,000 clones, roughly 80% of them present only once. The specimen was PBMCs. Source of these receptors: a man in his late teens or twenties in good health and CMV-seropositive.

V usage is TRBV28 and J usage is TRBJ2-2; D remains ambiguous. The ends were cut back, 7 bases at V and 0 bases at J, with 9 bases in the middle. Germline CDR1 reads MDHEN; CDR2 reads SYDVKM. The CDR3 spans 14 residues. For the CDR3, the DNA is TGTGCCAGCAATCGACAAGCGAACACCGGGGAGCTGTTTTTT. Amino acids: CASNRQANTGELFF.

The chain recombines TRBV9 with TRBJ2-5; no definite D call. This CDR3 region has 14 residues. V was trimmed by 0 bases and J by 0 bases, leaving 6 bases between them. Germline V CDR1 and CDR2: SGDLS, YYNGEE. The CDR3 DNA reads TGTGCCAGCAGCGTAGCGTCCTACCAAGAGACCCAGTACTTC. Its translation: CASSVASYQETQYF.

The gene calls are TRBV7-3 and TRBJ1-1; D remains unclear. Trimming left V 5 bases short and J 0 bases short, with 7 bases between. Per the germline V gene, CDR1 is SGHTA and CDR2 is FQGTGA. The CDR3 runs to 13 residues. CDR3 sequence (DNA): TGTGCCAGCAGCACACAGCTGAACACTGAAGCTTTCTTT. It codes for CASSTQLNTEAFF.

The rearrangement uses TRBV30 and TRBJ2-5, with 7 bases aligning to TRBD2. The J call is in doubt because the DNA end fits TRBJ2-7 better. The germline gives CDR1 GTSNPN, CDR2 SVGIG (reference sequence). The CDR3 loop spans 11 amino acids. The CDR3 is CASRDYYEQYF. The CDR3 region has the DNA TGTGCCTCAAGGGACTACTACGAGCAGTACTTC.

V gene TRBV19 combines with J gene TRBJ1-5; D perhaps matches TRBD1 (5 bases). Germline-derived CDR1 and CDR2 are LNHDA and SQIVND (reference sequence). CDR3 length equals 17 residues. With 6 bases removed from V and 0 bases from J, the gap between germline ends came to 18 bases. CDR3 bases: TGTGCCAGTAGCCATGGGTCGGGACTGAATAGCAATCAGCCCCAGCATTTT. Protein product: CASSHGSGLNSNQPQHF. The full variable domain, with the rest looked up from reference TRBV19 and TRBJ1-5, is DGGITQSPKYLFRKEGQNVTLSCEQNLNHDAMYWYRQDPGQGLRLIYYSQIVNDFQKGDIAEGYSVSREKKESFPLTVTSAQKNPTAFYLCASSHGSGLNSNQPQHFGDGTRLSIL.

The chain's CDR3 is CAISEHADTYEQYF. As DNA, the CDR3 is TGTGCCATCAGCGAGCACGCGGACACCTACGAGCAGTACTTC. This sequence joins TRBV10-3 and TRBJ2-7; D is perhaps TRBD1 (5 bases). This CDR3 comprises 14 residues. Germline CDR1 is ENHRY and CDR2 is SYGVKD. Trimming cost V 6 bases and J 2 bases, with 14 bases left between them.

V gene TRBV5-1 combines with J gene TRBJ2-2; 10 bases map to TRBD2. The trim removed 3 bases at V and 2 bases at J, leaving 10 bases unmatched. The CDR3 extends over 18 amino acids. The V gene's germline CDR1 is SGHRS and CDR2 YFSETQ. CDR3 coding DNA: TGCGCCAGCAGCTCAAGACTAGCGGGTCGAAAAAACACCGGGGAGCTGTTTTTT. Protein sequence: CASSSRLAGRKNTGELFF.

The chain joins TRBV6-5 to TRBJ1-1, with 7 bases lining up with TRBD1. The germline CDR1 and CDR2 sequences are MNHEY and SVGAGI. With 4 bases clipped from V and 1 base from J, the junction kept 9 bases outside the gene matches. The CDR3 extends over 16 amino acids. CDR3 sequence reads: CASSWDSATGNTEAFF. CDR3 coding DNA: TGTGCCAGCAGTTGGGACAGCGCTACCGGGAACACTGAAGCTTTCTTT.

The genes are TRBV28 and TRBJ2-7; TRBD1 matches 7 bases. The CDR3 has 15 amino acids. CDR1 and CDR2 from the germline V gene are MDHEN and SYDVKM. With V trimmed by 6 bases and J by 0 bases, 8 bases remained unmatched. Written as DNA, the CDR3 is TGTGCCAGCAGCCGTAACAGGGGCACCTCCTACGAGCAGTACTTC. This codes for CASSRNRGTSYEQYF. The complete variable domain, with remaining parts taken from reference TRBV28 and TRBJ2-7, reads DVKVTQSSRYLVKRTGEKVFLECVQDMDHENMFWYRQDPGLGLRLIYFSYDVKMKEKGDIPEGYSVSREKKERFSLILESASTNQTSMYLCASSRNRGTSYEQYFGPGTRLTVT.

The V and J genes are TRBV19 and TRBJ2-4; 7 bases are shared with TRBD2. J was trimmed by 3 bases and V by 10 bases; bases with no gene match: 9. Germline V gives CDR1 LNHDA, CDR2 SQIVND (reference sequence). The CDR3 is 14 amino acids. Here the CDR3 reads CAIGLGGSKNIQYF. CDR3 DNA sequence: TGTGCCATCGGACTCGGGGGGAGCAAAAACATTCAGTACTTC.

This clone was seen a handful of times. This chain connects TRBV10-2 to TRBJ2-7, with 14 positions matching TRBD2. This CDR3 region has 14 residues. With 10 bases clipped from V and 7 bases from J, the junction kept 9 bases outside the gene matches. Per germline, CDR1 WSHSY and CDR2 SAAADI. In DNA, the CDR3 is TGCGCCACCCTGGGACTAGCGGGAGTCGGTGAGCAGTACTTC. It specifies CATLGLAGVGEQYF.

Of note for this clone: This specimen includes other DNA sequences encoding the same CDR3. The chain joins TRBV5-1 to TRBJ1-2; 7 bases match TRBD1. The CDR3 totals 14 residues. The junction had 1 base not matched to a gene; V was cut back by 0 bases and J by 2 bases. Germline CDR1 SGHRS, CDR2 YFSETQ. CDR3 sequence reads: CASSLGQGNYGYTF. CDR3 nucleotides: TGCGCCAGCAGCTTGGGACAGGGAAACTATGGCTACACCTTC.

The count of this clone is one. V and J are TRBV12-5 and TRBJ2-5; no firm D call. This CDR3 contains 14 residues. The V gene lost 3 bases and the J gene lost 0 bases, with 8 bases spanning the gap. CDR1 and CDR2 (germline): LGHNT, FRNRAP. Here the CDR3 reads CASGFDTHQETQYF. CDR3 bases: TGTGCTAGTGGTTTCGACACTCACCAAGAGACCCAGTACTTC.

This chain connects TRBV10-3 to TRBJ2-7, with a tentative D call TRBD2 (6 bases). CDR3 length: 15 residues. Germline lookup yields CDR1 ENHRY and CDR2 SYGVKD. The ends were cut back, 3 bases at V and 0 bases at J, with 12 bases in the middle. The CDR3 DNA reads TGTGCCATCAGTGAATCTTCTAGCGCCTCCTACGAGCAGTACTTC. The encoded protein is CAISESSSASYEQYF.